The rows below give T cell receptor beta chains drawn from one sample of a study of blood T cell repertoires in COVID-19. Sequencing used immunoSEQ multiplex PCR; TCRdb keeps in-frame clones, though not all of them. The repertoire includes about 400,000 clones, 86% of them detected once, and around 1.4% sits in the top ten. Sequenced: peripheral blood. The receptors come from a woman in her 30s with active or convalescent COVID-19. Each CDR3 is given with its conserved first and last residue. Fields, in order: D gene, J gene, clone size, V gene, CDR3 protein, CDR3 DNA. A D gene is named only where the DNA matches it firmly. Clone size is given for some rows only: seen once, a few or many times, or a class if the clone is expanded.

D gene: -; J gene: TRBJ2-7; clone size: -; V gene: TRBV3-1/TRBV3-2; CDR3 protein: CASSARLDSYEQYF; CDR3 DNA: TGTGCCAGCAGCGCGCGACTTGACTCCTACGAGCAGTACTTC
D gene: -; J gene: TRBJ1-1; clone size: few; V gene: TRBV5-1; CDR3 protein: CASSLDSNTEAFF; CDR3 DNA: TGCGCCAGCAGCTTGGACAGTAACACTGAAGCTTTCTTT
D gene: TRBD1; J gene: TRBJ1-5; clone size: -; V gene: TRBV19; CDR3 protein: CASNGQVFQPQHF; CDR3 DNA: TGTGCCAGTAACGGACAGGTTTTTCAGCCCCAGCATTTT
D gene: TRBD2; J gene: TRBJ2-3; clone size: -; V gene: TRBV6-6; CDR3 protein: CASSLTSGLSTDTQYF; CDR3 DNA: TGTGCCAGCAGTTTGACTAGCGGGCTTAGCACAGATACGCAGTATTTT
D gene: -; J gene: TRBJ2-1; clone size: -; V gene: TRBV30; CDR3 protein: CAWDEGLPQDQFF; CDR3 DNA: TGTGCCTGGGATGAGGGACTTCCCCAGGACCAGTTCTTC
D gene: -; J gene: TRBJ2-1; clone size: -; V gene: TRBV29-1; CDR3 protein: CSVGGSGGKGNEQFF; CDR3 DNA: TGCAGCGTTGGAGGGTCTGGCGGGAAAGGGAATGAGCAGTTCTTC
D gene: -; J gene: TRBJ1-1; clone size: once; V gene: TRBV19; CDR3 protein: CASSIVSGFKNEAFF; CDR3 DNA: TGTGCCAGTAGTATAGTTTCAGGGTTCAAGAATGAAGCTTTCTTT
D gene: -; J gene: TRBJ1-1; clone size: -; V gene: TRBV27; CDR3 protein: CASSTRAGEAFF; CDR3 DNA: TGTGCCAGCAGTACCCGGGCGGGTGAAGCTTTCTTT
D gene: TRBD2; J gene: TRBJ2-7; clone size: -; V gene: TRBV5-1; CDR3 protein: CASSSETSGIGEQYF; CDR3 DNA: TGCGCCAGCAGCTCAGAGACTAGCGGGATTGGCGAGCAGTACTTC
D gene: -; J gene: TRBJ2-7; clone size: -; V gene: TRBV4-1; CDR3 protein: CASSQGQTSYEQYF; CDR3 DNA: TGCGCCAGCAGCCAAGGCCAGACTAGTTACGAGCAGTACTTC
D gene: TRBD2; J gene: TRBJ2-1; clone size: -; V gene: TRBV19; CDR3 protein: CASSYYSGGPLSSYNEQFF; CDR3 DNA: TGTGCCAGTAGTTATTATAGCGGGGGGCCTTTAAGCTCCTACAATGAGCAGTTCTTC
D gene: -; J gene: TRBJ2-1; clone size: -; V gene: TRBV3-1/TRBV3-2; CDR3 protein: CASSQGLPEQFF; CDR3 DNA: TGTGCCAGCAGCCAAGGACTACCTGAGCAGTTCTTC
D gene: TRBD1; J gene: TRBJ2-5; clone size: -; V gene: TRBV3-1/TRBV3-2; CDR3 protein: CASSKGAQETQYF; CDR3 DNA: TGTGCCAGCAGCAAGGGGGCGCAAGAGACCCAGTACTTC
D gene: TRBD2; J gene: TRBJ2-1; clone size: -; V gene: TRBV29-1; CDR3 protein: CSVELAGNEQFF; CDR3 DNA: TGCAGCGTTGAACTAGCGGGGAATGAGCAGTTCTTC
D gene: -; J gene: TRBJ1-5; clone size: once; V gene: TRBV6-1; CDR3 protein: CASSEYALSGQPQHF; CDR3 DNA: TGTGCCAGCAGTGAATATGCCTTAAGCGGTCAGCCCCAGCATTTT
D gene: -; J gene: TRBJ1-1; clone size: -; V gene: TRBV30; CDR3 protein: CAWSDGDNTEAFF; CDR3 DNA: TGTGCCTGGAGTGACGGGGATAACACTGAAGCTTTCTTT
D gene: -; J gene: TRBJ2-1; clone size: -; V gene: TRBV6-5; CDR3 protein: CASSYAEYNEQFF; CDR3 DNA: TGTGCCAGCAGTTATGCAGAATACAATGAGCAGTTCTTC
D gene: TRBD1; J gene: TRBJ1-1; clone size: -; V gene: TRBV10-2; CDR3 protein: CASRVETGGNTEAFF; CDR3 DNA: TGCGCCAGCAGAGTGGAGACAGGGGGAAACACTGAAGCTTTCTTT
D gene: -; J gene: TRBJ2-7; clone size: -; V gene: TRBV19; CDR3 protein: CASSWGLSYEQYF; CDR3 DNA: TGTGCCAGTAGCTGGGGACTCTCCTACGAGCAGTACTTC
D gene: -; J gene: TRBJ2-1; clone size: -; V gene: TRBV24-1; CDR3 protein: CATSDPTYNEQFF; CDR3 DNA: TGTGCCACCAGTGACCCCACCTACAATGAGCAGTTCTTC
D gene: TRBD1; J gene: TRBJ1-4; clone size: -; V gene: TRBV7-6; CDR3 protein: CASSYQTGPNEKLFF; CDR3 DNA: TGTGCCAGCAGCTACCAGACAGGGCCTAATGAAAAACTGTTTTTT
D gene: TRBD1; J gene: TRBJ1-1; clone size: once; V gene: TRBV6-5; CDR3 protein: CASSRTGGDTEAFF; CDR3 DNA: TGTGCCAGCAGTAGGACAGGGGGGGACACTGAAGCTTTCTTT
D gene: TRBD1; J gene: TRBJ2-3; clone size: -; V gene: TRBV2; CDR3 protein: CASSQFRQGSTDTQYF; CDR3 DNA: TGTGCCAGCAGTCAATTTAGACAGGGGAGCACAGATACGCAGTATTTT
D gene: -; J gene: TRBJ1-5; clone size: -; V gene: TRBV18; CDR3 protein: CASSPPGGNQPQHF; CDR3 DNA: TGTGCCAGCTCACCACCGGGGGGAAATCAGCCCCAGCATTTT
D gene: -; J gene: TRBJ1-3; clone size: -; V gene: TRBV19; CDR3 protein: CASKQSTELSGNTIYF; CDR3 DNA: TGTGCCAGTAAACAATCCACAGAGCTCTCTGGAAACACCATATATTTT
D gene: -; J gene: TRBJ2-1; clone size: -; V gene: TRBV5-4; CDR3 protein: CASSEGTWTASNEQFF; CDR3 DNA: TGTGCCAGCAGTGAGGGGACGTGGACAGCATCGAATGAGCAGTTCTTC
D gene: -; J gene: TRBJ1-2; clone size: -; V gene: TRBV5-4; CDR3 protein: CASRTLREANYGYTF; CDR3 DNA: TGTGCCAGCAGGACCTTGAGGGAAGCTAACTATGGCTACACCTTC
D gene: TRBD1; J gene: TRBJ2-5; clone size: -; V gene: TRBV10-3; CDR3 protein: CAISWTGETQYF; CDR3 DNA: TGTGCCATCAGCTGGACAGGGGAGACCCAGTACTTC
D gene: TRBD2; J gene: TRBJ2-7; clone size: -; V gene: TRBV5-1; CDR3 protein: CASSPTLAGDYEQYF; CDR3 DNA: TGCGCCAGCAGCCCGACTCTAGCGGGAGACTACGAGCAGTACTTC
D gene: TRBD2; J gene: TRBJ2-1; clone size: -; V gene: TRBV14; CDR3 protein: CASSQVGGVKYNEQFF; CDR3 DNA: TGTGCCAGCAGCCAAGTTGGGGGGGTGAAATACAATGAGCAGTTCTTC
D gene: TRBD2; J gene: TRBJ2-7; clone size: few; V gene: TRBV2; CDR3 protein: CASSEALSGHPYEQYF; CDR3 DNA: TGTGCCAGCAGTGAAGCCCTTAGCGGGCACCCCTACGAGCAGTACTTC
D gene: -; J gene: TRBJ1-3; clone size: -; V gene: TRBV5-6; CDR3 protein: CASSPIASSGNTIYF; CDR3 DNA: TGTGCCAGCAGCCCGATCGCGAGCTCTGGAAACACCATATATTTT
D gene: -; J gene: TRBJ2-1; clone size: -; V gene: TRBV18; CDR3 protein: CASSPRAGAINEQFF; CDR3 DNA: TGTGCCAGCTCACCACGGGCGGGGGCCATAAATGAGCAGTTCTTC
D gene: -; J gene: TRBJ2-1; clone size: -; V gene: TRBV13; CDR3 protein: CANSRGTYNEQFF; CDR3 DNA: TGTGCCAACAGCAGAGGGACTTACAATGAGCAGTTCTTC
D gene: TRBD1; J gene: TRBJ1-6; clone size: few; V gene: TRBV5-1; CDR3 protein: CASSLSVGQGGSPLHF; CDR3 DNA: TGCGCCAGCAGCTTGTCGGTCGGACAGGGAGGCTCACCCCTCCACTTT
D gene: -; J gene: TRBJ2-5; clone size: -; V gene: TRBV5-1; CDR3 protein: CASTRSGGVPETQYF; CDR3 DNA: TGCGCCAGCACAAGGAGTGGAGGGGTTCCGGAGACCCAGTACTTC
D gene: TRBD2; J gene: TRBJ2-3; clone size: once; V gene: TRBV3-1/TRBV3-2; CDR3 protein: CASSQGLAGDTQYF; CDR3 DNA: TGTGCCAGCAGCCAGGGACTAGCGGGAGATACGCAGTATTTT
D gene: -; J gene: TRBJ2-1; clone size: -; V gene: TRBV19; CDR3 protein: CASSIVGVNEQFF; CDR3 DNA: TGTGCCAGTAGTATAGTGGGCGTCAATGAGCAGTTCTTC
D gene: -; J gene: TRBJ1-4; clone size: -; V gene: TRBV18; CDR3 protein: CASSPTGPANEKLFF; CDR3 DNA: TGTGCCAGCTCACCCACAGGGCCGGCTAATGAAAAACTGTTTTTT
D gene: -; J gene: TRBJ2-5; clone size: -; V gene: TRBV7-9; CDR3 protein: CASSLVAGLEETQYF; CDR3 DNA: TGTGCCAGCAGCTTAGTCGCGGGGTTAGAGGAGACCCAGTACTTC
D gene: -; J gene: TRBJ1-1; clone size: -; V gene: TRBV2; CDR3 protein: CASSADRTGNTEAFF; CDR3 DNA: TGTGCCAGCTCCGCCGACAGGACGGGGAACACTGAAGCTTTCTTT
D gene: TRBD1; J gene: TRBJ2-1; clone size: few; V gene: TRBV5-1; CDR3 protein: CASSLLFTGENEQFF; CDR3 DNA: TGCGCCAGCAGCTTGTTATTTACAGGGGAGAATGAGCAGTTCTTC
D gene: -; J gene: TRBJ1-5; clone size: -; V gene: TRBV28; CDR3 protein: CASIWSSRANQPQHF; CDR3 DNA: TGTGCCAGCATCTGGTCCTCCAGGGCCAATCAGCCCCAGCATTTT
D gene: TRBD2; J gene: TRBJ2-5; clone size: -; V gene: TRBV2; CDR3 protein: CASSASGYQETQYF; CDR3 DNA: TGTGCCAGCAGTGCTAGCGGATACCAAGAGACCCAGTACTTC
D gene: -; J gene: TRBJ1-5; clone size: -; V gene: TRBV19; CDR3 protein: CATRGRINQPQHF; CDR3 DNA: TGTGCCACCCGGGGTCGGATCAATCAGCCCCAGCATTTT